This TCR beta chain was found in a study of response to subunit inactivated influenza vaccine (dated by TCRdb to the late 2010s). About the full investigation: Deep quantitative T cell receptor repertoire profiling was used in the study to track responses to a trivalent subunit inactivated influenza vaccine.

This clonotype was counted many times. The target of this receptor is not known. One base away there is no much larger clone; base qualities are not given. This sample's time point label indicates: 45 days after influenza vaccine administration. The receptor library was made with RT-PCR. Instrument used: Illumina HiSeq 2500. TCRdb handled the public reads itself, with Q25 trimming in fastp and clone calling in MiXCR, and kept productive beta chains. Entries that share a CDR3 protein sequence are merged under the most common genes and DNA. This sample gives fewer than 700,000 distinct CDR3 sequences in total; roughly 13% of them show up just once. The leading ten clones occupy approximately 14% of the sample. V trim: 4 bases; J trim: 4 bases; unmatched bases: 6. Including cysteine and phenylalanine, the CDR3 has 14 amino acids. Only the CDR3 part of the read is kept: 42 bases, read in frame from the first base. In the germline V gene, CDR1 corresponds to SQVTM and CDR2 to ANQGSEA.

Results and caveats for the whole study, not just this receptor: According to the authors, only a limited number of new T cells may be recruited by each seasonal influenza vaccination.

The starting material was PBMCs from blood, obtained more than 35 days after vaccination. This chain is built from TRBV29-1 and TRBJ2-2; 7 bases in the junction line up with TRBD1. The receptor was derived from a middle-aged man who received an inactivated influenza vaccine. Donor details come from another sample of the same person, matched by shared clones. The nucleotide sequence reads TGCAGCGTTGGTACGGGACAGATCACCGGGGAGCTGTTTTTT. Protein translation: CSVGTGQITGELFF.